Following are 2 T cell receptor beta chains from one sample sequenced in a study of blood T cell repertoires in COVID-19. Clones were sequenced by immunoSEQ multiplex PCR, and TCRdb holds only the in-frame ones, with some missing. The data contain roughly 100,000 clones, roughly nine tenths of them singletons. What was sequenced was peripheral blood. The receptors stem from a man in his fifties with acute or convalescent COVID-19.

This clone was observed once. The chain has TRBV3-1 (or the pseudogene TRBV3-2) and TRBJ1-4; perhaps TRBD1 as D (5 bases). CDR3 size: 15 residues. CDR1 and CDR2 (germline): LGHDT, YNNKEL (reference sequence). The V end was cut by 0 bases, the J end by 5 bases, with 10 bases between. The CDR3 loop is CASSQDGAGNEKLFF. The CDR3 bases are TGTGCCAGCAGCCAAGATGGGGCGGGGAATGAAAAACTGTTTTTT.

The J gene is TRBJ1-1, the V gene TRBV15, with a possible D match to TRBD1 (5 bases). There are 13 residues in the CDR3. Germline V gene sequence: CDR1 LNHNV, CDR2 YYDKDF (reference sequence). V lost 0 bases, J lost 11 bases, and 13 bases lay in between. CDR3 sequence: CATSRDPEGFAFF. CDR3 coding DNA: TGTGCCACCAGCAGAGATCCGGAGGGGTTCGCTTTCTTT. Variable domain in full (rest from reference TRBV15 and TRBJ1-1): DAMVIQNPRYQVTQFGKPVTLSCSQTLNHNVMYWYQQKSSQAPKLLFHYYDKDFNNEADTPDNFQSRRPNTSFCFLDIRSPGLGDTAMYLCATSRDPEGFAFFGQGTRLTVV.